This TCR beta chain derives from a study of T-cell memory formation after mild COVID-19. Findings and limits, study-wide: SARS-CoV-2 specificity was not confirmed for second-wave clones peaking on day 37. Most CD4+ clones that shrank were in CM and EM, while CD8+ ones turned up in EMRA. The study detected some responding clones in pre-infection memory, suggesting cross-reactive memory joined.

Constant-segment primers were used for 5'RACE, and the resulting TCR alpha and TCR beta cDNA libraries carried sample barcodes and UMIs. TCRdb re-called the 5' RACE reads with MiXCR, one entry per CDR3 protein. The sample yields roughly 280,000 distinct CDR3 sequences, 8% to 9% seen once. The CDR3 runs 16 residues. Concerning this clonotype itself: The antigen is not known.

What was sequenced was PBMCs or a T cell subset sorted from them (not recorded which). V usage is TRBV21-1 and J usage is TRBJ2-2; TRBD1 was called by the table and not checked on the DNA. TRBV21-1 is classified as a pseudogene. This clonotype was obtained from a man in his late teens or twenties who had mild COVID-19 (a few samples of this study predate the infection). Cell type and time point are not known. The CDR3 DNA is TGTGCCAGCAGCCAAGGGGGGGATGCGAACACCGGGGAGCTGTTTTTT. Its protein product is CASSQGGDANTGELFF.